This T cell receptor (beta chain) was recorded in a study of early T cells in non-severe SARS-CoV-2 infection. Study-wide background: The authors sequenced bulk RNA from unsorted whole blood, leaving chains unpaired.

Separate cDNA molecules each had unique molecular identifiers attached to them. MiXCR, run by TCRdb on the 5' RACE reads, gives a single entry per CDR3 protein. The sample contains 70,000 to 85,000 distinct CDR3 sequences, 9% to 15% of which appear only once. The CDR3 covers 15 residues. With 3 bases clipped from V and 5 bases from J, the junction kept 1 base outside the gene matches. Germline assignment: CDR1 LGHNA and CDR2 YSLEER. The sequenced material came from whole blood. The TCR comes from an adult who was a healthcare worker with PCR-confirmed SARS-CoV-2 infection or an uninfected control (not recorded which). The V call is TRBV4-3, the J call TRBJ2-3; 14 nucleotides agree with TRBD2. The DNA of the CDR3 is TGCGCCAGCAGCCAGACTAGCGGGAGGGGAGATACGCAGTATTTT. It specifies CASSQTSGRGDTQYF.